This is a list of T cell receptor beta chains from one sample in a study of cytomegalovirus exposure and HLA in healthy donors. Using immunoSEQ multiplex PCR, the repertoire was profiled, and TCRdb retains in-frame clones only, with some absent. Seen here are fewer than 100,000 clones, just over 90% observed once, and the top ten hold approximately 2%. Sequencing was done on a sample of PBMCs. The receptors here all came from a man aged 25-45 years in good health and CMV-seronegative. Each CDR3 is given with its conserved first and last residue. A D gene is named only where the DNA matches it firmly. Some rows have no size entry. The others give once, few or many, or a class for an expanded clone.

TGTGCCAGCAGCGGACTGGAATTCAATCAGCCCCAGCATTTT	CASSGLEFNQPQHF	NA	TRBJ1-5	once	TRBV7-9
TGTGCCAGTAGTATTGAATCGGAACTAGCGGGGCAGTTCTTC	CASSIESELAGQFF	TRBD2	TRBJ2-1	NA	TRBV19
TGTGCCAGCAGCCAAGAATGGCGGGGAGACAATGAGCAGTTCTTC	CASSQEWRGDNEQFF	NA	TRBJ2-1	NA	TRBV4-2
TGTGCCAGTCTAACTACGGACAGGGCAATGGTCGGGGAGCTGTTTTTT	CASLTTDRAMVGELFF	TRBD1	TRBJ2-2	NA	TRBV19
TGCAGCGTCGGGAAAGGGACAGGGGGCTACGAGCAGTACTTC	CSVGKGTGGYEQYF	TRBD1	TRBJ2-7	NA	TRBV29-1
TGTGCCAGTACCAACAGGGTATGGAACACTGAAGCTTTCTTT	CASTNRVWNTEAFF	NA	TRBJ1-1	NA	TRBV19
TGTGCCAGCAGTCCACCCCCGGGACAGGGGGCTAATCAGCCCCAGCATTTT	CASSPPPGQGANQPQHF	TRBD1	TRBJ1-5	NA	TRBV28
TGTGCCAGCAGCCCCACGCGGGAGTATAATGAGCAGTTCTTC	CASSPTREYNEQFF	TRBD2	TRBJ2-1	NA	TRBV28
TGTGCCAGCAGCTTGCTCCCGTCCACCGGGGAGCTGTTTTTT	CASSLLPSTGELFF	NA	TRBJ2-2	NA	TRBV5-6
TGTGCCAGCAGCTTAACAGGGGGCGCGAGGACTGAAGCTTTCTTT	CASSLTGGARTEAFF	TRBD1	TRBJ1-1	NA	TRBV7-6
TGTGCCAGCAGTGTTAGGTCAGGGGTCAATCAGCCCCAGCATTTT	CASSVRSGVNQPQHF	NA	TRBJ1-5	NA	TRBV2
TGTGCCAGCAGCTTAAGTTTGTTATTCGGTGGTTCCGCTAATTCACCCCTCCACTTT	CASSLSLLFGGSANSPLHF	NA	TRBJ1-6	NA	TRBV7-9
TGTGCCAGCAGCCCCGGTAGCGGGAGGTTTAATACGCAGTATTTT	CASSPGSGRFNTQYF	TRBD2	TRBJ2-3	NA	TRBV9
TGTGCCAGCAGGGACAGGGGAAGAACTAATGAAAAACTGTTTTTT	CASRDRGRTNEKLFF	TRBD1	TRBJ1-4	NA	TRBV2
TGTGCCAGCAGTTCCTTCCTAACCTACGAGCAGTACTTC	CASSSFLTYEQYF	NA	TRBJ2-7	NA	TRBV27